This T cell receptor beta chain is drawn from a study of cytomegalovirus exposure and HLA in healthy donors. The CDR3 consists of 15 residues. Trimming at V came to 4 bases and at J to 8 bases, leaving 6 bases not matched to a gene. Per germline, CDR1 MNHEY and CDR2 SMNVEV (reference sequence). Study-level points and caveats: Reported performance of the classifier showed diagnosis of cytomegalovirus status with high specificity and sensitivity.

Concerning this clone: Its antigen is not known.

The protocol was immunoSEQ multiplex PCR, while the TCRdb copy is restricted to in-frame clones and leaves out a portion. The sample yields 150,000 to 200,000 clones, 91% seen once. The chain uses TRBV27 and TRBJ2-1; 12 bases fit TRBD2. This receptor was obtained from a woman under 30 in good health and CMV-seropositive. The specimen was PBMCs. The CDR3 nucleotides read TGTGCCAGCAGTTCTGGGCTAGCGGGAGGGGATGAGCAGTTCTTC. Protein sequence: CASSSGLAGGDEQFF.